This is a list of T cell receptor beta chains from one sample in a study of blood T cell repertoires in COVID-19. Data came from immunoSEQ multiplex PCR; TCRdb stores just in-frame clones and leaves some out. The sample has over 150,000 clones; roughly 86% are singletons. The specimen sequenced was peripheral blood. The origin of the receptors is a middle-aged man with active or convalescent COVID-19. Both conserved end residues are part of each CDR3. Fields, in order: J gene, V gene, CDR3 protein.

>TRBJ1-3|TRBV15
CATSRDRGNGNTIYF
>TRBJ1-1|TRBV7-8
CASSSNRGTEAFF
>TRBJ1-1|TRBV12-3/TRBV12-4
CASSFQGNTEAFF
>TRBJ2-5|TRBV3-1/TRBV3-2
CASQRGQETQYF
>TRBJ2-5|TRBV3-1/TRBV3-2
CATSLRGQETQYF
>TRBJ2-3|TRBV6-1
CASSDTPGGTDTQYF
>TRBJ1-1|TRBV12-5
CASGTDRGRYTEAFF
>TRBJ2-3|TRBV7-9
CASSLEGGPDTQYF
>TRBJ2-1|TRBV2
CASKGLAGSYNEQFF
>TRBJ1-2|TRBV13
CASSLTGLHYGYTF